The 17 T cell receptor beta chains reported below all come from one sample, sequenced in a study of cytomegalovirus exposure and HLA in healthy donors. The PCR was carried out with 60 Vbeta primers and 13 Jbeta primers. Libraries were prepared by immunoSEQ multiplex PCR; TCRdb keeps only in-frame clonotypes and omits some of them. The table records roughly 80,000 clones, 62% of them present only once. The sample comprised PBMCs. These receptors all come from a male donor in good health and CMV-seropositive.

The V and J genes are TRBV27 and TRBJ2-2, with TRBD1 identical over 9 bases. This CDR3 contains 13 residues. Per germline, CDR1 MNHEY and CDR2 SMNVEV (reference sequence). V gave up 10 bases and J gave up 3 bases; unmatched junction bases: 3. The CDR3 region has the DNA TGTGCCACGGGACAGGGACACACCGGGGAGCTGTTTTTT. As protein: CATGQGHTGELFF.

The rearrangement uses TRBV13 and TRBJ2-3; D ambiguous. Deletions cut 3 bases from V and 3 bases from J, with 10 bases between. Germline assignment: CDR1 PRHDT and CDR2 FYEKMQ (reference sequence). This CDR3 spans 14 amino acids. CDR3: CASSLGPETDTQYF. CDR3 nucleotides: TGTGCCAGCAGCTTGGGCCCCGAGACAGATACGCAGTATTTT.

This chain connects TRBV14 to TRBJ2-3, with D maybe TRBD1 (5 bases). CDR1 SGHDN and CDR2 FVKESK come from the germline V gene. The CDR3 has 13 amino acids. With 3 bases removed from V and 6 bases from J, the gap between germline ends came to 10 bases. The CDR3 reads CASSQIAGDTQYF. CDR3 DNA sequence: TGTGCCAGCAGCCAGATAGCAGGGGATACGCAGTATTTT.

V and J are TRBV27 and TRBJ1-1; D is possibly TRBD1 (5 bases). The V end was cut by 3 bases, the J end by 10 bases, with 9 bases between. The CDR3 loop spans 11 amino acids. Germline CDR1 reads MNHEY; CDR2 reads SMNVEV (reference sequence). CDR3 in DNA: TGTGCCAGCAGTTTGGGGGGAACAGCTTTCTTT. As protein: CASSLGGTAFF.

This clone came up a few times. J is TRBJ1-2 and V is TRBV27, with D perhaps matching TRBD1 (5 bases). CDR1 and CDR2 from the germline V gene are MNHEY and SMNVEV (reference sequence). This CDR3 has 13 residues. V shed 4 bases and J shed 4 bases, with 10 bases lying between them. As DNA, the CDR3 is TGTGCCAGCAGTTCCGACAGCTTCTATGGCTACACCTTC. Translation: CASSSDSFYGYTF.

The V and J genes are TRBV6-1 and TRBJ2-5; TRBD2 matches at 7 bases. The end of the DNA is better explained by TRBJ2-7, so the J call may be wrong. CDR1 and CDR2 (germline): MNHNS, SASEGT. The CDR3 covers 15 residues. The CDR3 DNA reads as TGTGCCAGCACCCCAACGGGGCGGGGGACCTACGAGCAGTACTTC. Translation: CASTPTGRGTYEQYF.

The genes are TRBV25-1 and TRBJ2-1; 11 nucleotides align to TRBD1. The V gene's germline CDR1 is MGHDK and CDR2 SYGVNS. Trimming took 3 bases from V and 5 from J; bases not matched to a gene: 9. The CDR3 length is 17 residues. CDR3 loop: CASSELGTGGGHNEQFF. For the CDR3, the DNA is TGTGCCAGCAGTGAGCTCGGGACAGGGGGAGGCCACAATGAGCAGTTCTTC. Variable domain in full (rest from reference TRBV25-1 and TRBJ2-1): EADIYQTPRYLVIGTGKKITLECSQTMGHDKMYWYQQDPGMELHLIHYSYGVNSTEKGDLSSESTVSRIRTEHFPLTLESARPSHTSQYLCASSELGTGGGHNEQFFGPGTRLTVL.

This chain joins TRBV5-4 and TRBJ1-4, with 7 nucleotides matching TRBD1. The CDR3 sequence is 16 residues long. The V gene end was trimmed by 3 bases and the J gene end by 5 bases; junction bases not matched to a gene: 10. From germline, CDR1 is SGHNT and CDR2 YYREEE (reference sequence). The CDR3 loop reads CASSSGGRQGNEKLFF. DNA of the CDR3: TGTGCCAGCAGCTCAGGGGGACGGCAGGGAAATGAAAAACTGTTTTTT.

This clone has a single count. The J gene is TRBJ1-2, the V gene TRBV11-1; D perhaps matches TRBD1 (6 bases). Germline CDR1 SGHAT, CDR2 FQDESV (reference sequence). This CDR3 has 15 residues. Trimming took 2 bases from V and 4 from J, leaving 14 bases between them. CDR3 DNA: TGTGCCAGCAGCTTACATGTCCGGGACACCTATGGCTACACCTTC. This translates into CASSLHVRDTYGYTF.

V usage is TRBV5-6 and J usage is TRBJ2-1, with 9 bases fitting TRBD2. J gave up 8 bases and V 3 bases, and 3 bases lay outside the gene matches. CDR3 length: 13 residues. Germline V gene sequence: CDR1 SGHDT, CDR2 YYEEEE. The CDR3 DNA reads TGTGCCAGCAGCTCTGGACTAGCGCATGAGCAGTTCTTC. Residues: CASSSGLAHEQFF.

This chain uses TRBV27 with TRBJ2-2, with 8 nucleotides matching TRBD1. V trimming: 6 bases; J trimming: 1 base; junction bases outside the gene matches: 10. From germline, CDR1 is MNHEY and CDR2 SMNVEV (reference sequence). The CDR3 length is 17 residues. The CDR3: CASSLRGQAGNTGELFF. The DNA for the CDR3 is TGTGCCAGCAGCCTCAGGGGACAGGCCGGGAACACCGGGGAGCTGTTTTTT.

The V and J genes are TRBV6-6 and TRBJ2-1, with 9 bases matching TRBD2. Trimming took 2 bases from V and 4 from J; bases not matched to a gene: 6. The CDR3 is 16 amino acids. Germline values: CDR1 MNHNY, CDR2 SVGAGI (reference sequence). The CDR3 reads CASSYESGGPYNEQFF. The CDR3 nucleotides are TGTGCCAGCAGTTACGAGAGCGGGGGGCCTTACAATGAGCAGTTCTTC.

The chain recombines TRBV28 with TRBJ1-5; the match to TRBD1 covers 7 bases. The germline gives CDR1 MDHEN, CDR2 SYDVKM. Trimming took 8 bases from V and 5 from J; bases not matched to a gene: 18. The CDR3 spans 17 residues. Written as DNA, the CDR3 is TGTGCCAGCCGTAGTGACAGGGCTGGCTCAAGGGATCAGCCCCAGCATTTT. It yields the protein CASRSDRAGSRDQPQHF.

This chain connects TRBV18 to TRBJ2-2; 8 nucleotides match TRBD1. Germline V gene sequence: CDR1 KGHSH, CDR2 LQKENI. The CDR3 is 16 amino acids. V gave up 4 bases and J gave up 7 bases; unmatched junction bases: 11. The CDR3 nucleotides read TGTGCCAGCTCACTATCCGGGACAGGCGGAGGCGGGGAGCTGTTTTTT. This gives the protein CASSLSGTGGGGELFF.

This clone was detected only a few times. The rearrangement links TRBV6-1 to TRBJ1-3; maybe TRBD1 (5 bases). The CDR3 length is 14 residues. Per the germline V gene, CDR1 is MNHNS and CDR2 is SASEGT. V gave up 5 bases and J gave up 3 bases, with 11 bases separating them. CDR3 protein: CASSKTGIGNTIYF. CDR3 nucleotide sequence: TGTGCCAGCAGTAAAACAGGAATTGGAAACACCATATATTTT.

V gene TRBV6-6 combines with J gene TRBJ1-3, with D maybe TRBD1 (6 bases). From germline, CDR1 is MNHNY and CDR2 SVGAGI (reference sequence). V was trimmed by 1 base and J by 4 bases, leaving 14 bases between them. This CDR3 has 16 amino acids. The CDR3 bases are TGTGCCAGCAGTTACTTGGACAGAACCTCGGGAAACACCATATATTTT. This codes for CASSYLDRTSGNTIYF.

The chain recombines TRBV11-2 with TRBJ2-7; D gene ambiguous. The germline V and J ends were trimmed by 7 bases and 2 bases, with 18 bases remaining between them. Germline CDR1 and CDR2: SGHAT and FQNNGV. This CDR3 is built from 15 residues. The CDR3 DNA is TGTGCCAGCACCCTGACACTTGGGTCGGCCTACGAGCAGTACTTC. It is translated as CASTLTLGSAYEQYF.